This T cell receptor beta chain derives from a study of PD-1 blockade in classical Hodgkin lymphoma. Overall study results and limits: When set against healthy donors, newly diagnosed patients were reported to show lower baseline TCR diversity. Unlike CD8+ TCR diversity, which did not rise significantly by C4D1, CD4+ TCR diversity did.

Worth noting for this clone: Its antigen is currently unknown.

The CDR3 has 15 amino acids. The germline CDR1 and CDR2 sequences are MNHNY and SVGAGI (reference sequence). V shed 6 bases, J shed 1 base, and the junction held 7 bases outside the gene matches. The repertoire was sequenced with immunoSEQ multiplex PCR; TCRdb's copy has only in-frame clones and lacks some. Seen here are approximately 93,000 clones, around 80% observed once, and the top ten hold 9.4%. The time point denotes: cycle 4 day 1 (C4D1), after 5 to 7 weeks of nivolumab. Each patient's relapse followed autologous stem cell transplantation, and brentuximab vedotin exposure varied. Sample: peripheral blood mononuclear cells (PBMCs), taken before the fourth cycle of nivolumab. The sequence was collected from a human donor with classical Hodgkin lymphoma. V gene TRBV6-6 combines with J gene TRBJ2-7; TRBD1 aligns across 9 bases. Here the CDR3 reads CASRPGQGGSYEQYF. In DNA, the CDR3 is TGTGCCAGCAGACCGGGACAGGGAGGGTCCTACGAGCAGTACTTC.